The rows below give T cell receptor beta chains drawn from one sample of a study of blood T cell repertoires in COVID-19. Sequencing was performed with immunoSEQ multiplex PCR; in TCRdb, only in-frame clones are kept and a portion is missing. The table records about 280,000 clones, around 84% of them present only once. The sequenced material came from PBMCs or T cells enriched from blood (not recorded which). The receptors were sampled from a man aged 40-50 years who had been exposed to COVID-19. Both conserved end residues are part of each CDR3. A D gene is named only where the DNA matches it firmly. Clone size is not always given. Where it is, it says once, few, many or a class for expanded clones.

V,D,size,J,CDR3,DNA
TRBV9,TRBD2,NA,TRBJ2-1,CASSVVGGSNEQFF,TGTGCCAGCAGCGTAGTGGGCGGGAGCAATGAGCAGTTCTTC
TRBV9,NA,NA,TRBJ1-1,CASSVFGGAPGAEAFF,TGTGCCAGCAGCGTCTTCGGGGGGGCACCAGGGGCTGAAGCTTTCTTT
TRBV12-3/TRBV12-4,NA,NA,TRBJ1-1,CASSFAVEAFF,TGTGCCAGCAGTTTCGCAGTAGAAGCTTTCTTT
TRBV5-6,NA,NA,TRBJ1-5,CASSLAGVKQPQHF,TGTGCCAGCAGCTTGGCAGGGGTTAAGCAGCCCCAGCATTTT
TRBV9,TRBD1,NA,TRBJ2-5,CASSAQRLLGQGEETQYF,TGTGCCAGCAGCGCCCAAAGACTCTTGGGACAGGGGGAAGAGACCCAGTACTTC
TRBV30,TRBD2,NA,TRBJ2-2,CAWSELAGTGELFF,TGTGCCTGGAGTGAGCTAGCGGGTACCGGGGAGCTGTTTTTT
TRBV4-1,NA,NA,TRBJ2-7,CASSQDIGDSYEQYF,TGCGCCAGCAGCCAAGATATAGGAGATTCCTACGAGCAGTACTTC
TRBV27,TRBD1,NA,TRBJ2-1,CASSYDRVSYNEQFF,TGTGCCAGTAGTTACGACAGGGTATCCTACAATGAGCAGTTCTTC
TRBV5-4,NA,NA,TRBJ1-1,CASSLGFRVATEAFF,TGTGCCAGCAGCTTGGGTTTCAGGGTGGCAACTGAAGCTTTCTTT
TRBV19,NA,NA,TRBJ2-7,CASSKQGYEQYF,TGTGCCAGTAGTAAACAGGGTTACGAGCAGTACTTC
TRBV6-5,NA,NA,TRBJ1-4,CASSRGQSEKLFF,TGTGCCAGCAGTAGAGGACAGTCGGAAAAACTGTTTTTT
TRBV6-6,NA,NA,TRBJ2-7,CASSQPLGGQYF,TGTGCCAGCAGCCAACCGTTAGGGGGGCAGTACTTC
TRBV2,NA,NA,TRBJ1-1,CASTRTAPEAFF,TGTGCCAGCACCCGGACAGCACCAGAAGCTTTCTTT
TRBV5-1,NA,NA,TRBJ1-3,CASSISGVAGNTIYF,TGCGCCAGCAGTATTTCAGGGGTAGCTGGAAACACCATATATTTT
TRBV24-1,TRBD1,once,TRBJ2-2,CATSDWTGTGAGELFF,TGTGCCACCAGTGATTGGACCGGGACAGGGGCCGGGGAGCTGTTTTTT
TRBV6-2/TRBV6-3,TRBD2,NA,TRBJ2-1,CASSKYGTSGINEQFF,TGTGCCAGCAGTAAATACGGGACTAGCGGGATTAATGAGCAGTTCTTC
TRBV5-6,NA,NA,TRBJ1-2,CASSLGGGHYGYTF,TGTGCCAGCAGCCTTGGAGGTGGGCACTATGGCTACACCTTC
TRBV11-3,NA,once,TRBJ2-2,CASSQRVPLAGELFF,TGTGCCAGCAGCCAGCGCGTCCCCTTGGCCGGGGAGCTGTTTTTT
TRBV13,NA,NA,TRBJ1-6,CASSLEAGIRGSPLHF,TGTGCCAGCAGCTTAGAGGCCGGGATACGGGGTTCACCCCTCCACTTT
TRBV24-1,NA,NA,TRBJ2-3,CATSDLRGHGTQYF,TGTGCCACCAGTGATTTGAGGGGTCACGGAACGCAGTATTTT
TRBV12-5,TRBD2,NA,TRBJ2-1,CASGPNWGGNNEQFF,TGTGCTAGTGGCCCGAACTGGGGAGGGAATAATGAGCAGTTCTTC
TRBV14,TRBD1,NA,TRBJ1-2,CASSQDKDRGRNGYTF,TGTGCCAGCAGCCAAGATAAGGACAGGGGAAGAAATGGCTACACCTTC
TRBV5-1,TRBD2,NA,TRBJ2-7,CASSLRTSSYEQYF,TGCGCCAGCAGCTTGCGGACTAGCTCCTACGAGCAGTACTTC
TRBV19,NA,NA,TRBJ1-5,CASNVHETGSNQPQHF,TGTGCCAGTAACGTTCATGAGACAGGTAGCAATCAGCCCCAGCATTTT
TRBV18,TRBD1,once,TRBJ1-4,CASSPYVQGAKEKLFF,TGTGCCAGCTCACCTTACGTACAGGGGGCGAAGGAAAAACTGTTTTTT
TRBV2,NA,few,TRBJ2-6,CASLDSGANVLTF,TGTGCCAGCCTAGATTCAGGGGCCAACGTCCTGACTTTC
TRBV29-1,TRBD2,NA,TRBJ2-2,CSVQGLETGELFF,TGCAGCGTCCAGGGACTAGAGACCGGGGAGCTGTTTTTT
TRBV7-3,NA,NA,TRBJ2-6,CASSRRDSYMSGANVLTF,TGTGCCAGCAGTCGTCGGGACTCCTACATGTCTGGGGCCAACGTCCTGACTTTC
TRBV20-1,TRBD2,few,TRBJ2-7,CSANERVGRGLEQYF,TGCAGTGCTAATGAACGAGTAGGGAGGGGTCTCGAGCAGTACTTC
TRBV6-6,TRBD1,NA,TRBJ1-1,CASDRGRAFF,TGTGCCAGCGACAGGGGGCGAGCTTTCTTT
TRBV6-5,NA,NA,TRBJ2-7,CATRASATYEQYF,TGTGCCACCCGGGCTAGCGCCACCTACGAGCAGTACTTC
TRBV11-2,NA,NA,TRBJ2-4,CASSSRGRTESEEYF,TGTGCCAGCAGCTCCCGGGGACGGACAGAAAGTGAGGAGTACTTC
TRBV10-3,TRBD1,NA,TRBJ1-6,CAISESTGLYSPLHF,TGTGCCATCAGTGAGTCGACAGGGCTCTACTCACCCCTCCACTTT
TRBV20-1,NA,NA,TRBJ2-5,CSASIGGETQYF,TGCAGTGCTAGTATAGGAGGAGAGACCCAGTACTTC
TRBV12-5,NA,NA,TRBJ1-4,CASGSSREDEKLFF,TGTGCTAGTGGTTCCTCCAGGGAGGACGAAAAACTGTTTTTT
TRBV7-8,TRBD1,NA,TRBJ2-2,CASRRGQGDSGELFF,TGTGCCAGCAGGCGGGGACAGGGGGATTCCGGGGAGCTGTTTTTT
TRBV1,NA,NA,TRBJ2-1,CTSQTIADSYNEQFF,TGCACCAGCCAGACGATAGCGGACTCCTACAATGAGCAGTTCTTC
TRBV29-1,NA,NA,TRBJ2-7,CSARGYRVHEQYF,TGCAGCGCCCGAGGGTACAGGGTCCACGAGCAGTACTTC
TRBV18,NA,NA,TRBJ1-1,CASSPAGFYGEAFF,TGTGCCAGCTCACCCGCGGGGTTTTACGGAGAAGCTTTCTTT
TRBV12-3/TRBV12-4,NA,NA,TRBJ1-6,CASSLGSNSPLHF,TGTGCCAGCAGTTTAGGTAGCAATTCACCCCTCCACTTT
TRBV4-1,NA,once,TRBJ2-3,CASSSAASEADTQYF,TGCGCCAGCAGCTCAGCGGCCTCAGAGGCAGATACGCAGTATTTT
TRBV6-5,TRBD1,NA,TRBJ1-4,CASSYSQGGSEKLFF,TGTGCCAGCAGTTACTCACAGGGGGGGAGCGAAAAACTGTTTTTT
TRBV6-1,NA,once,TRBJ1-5,CASSDRDQPQHF,TGTGCCAGCAGTGATCGGGATCAGCCCCAGCATTTT
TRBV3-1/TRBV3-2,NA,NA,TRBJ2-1,CASSQAQEWRNEQFF,TGTGCCAGCAGCCAAGCTCAAGAGTGGCGGAATGAGCAGTTCTTC
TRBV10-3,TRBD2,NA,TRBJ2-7,CAIRPSSGSYEQYF,TGTGCCATCAGACCCTCTAGCGGGAGTTACGAGCAGTACTTC
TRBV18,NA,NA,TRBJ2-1,CASSPGGTYNEQFF,TGTGCCAGCTCACCCGGCGGAACCTACAATGAGCAGTTCTTC
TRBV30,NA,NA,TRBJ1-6,CASSVGAYSPLHF,TGTGCCTCGTCGGTGGGGGCGTATTCACCCCTCCACTTT
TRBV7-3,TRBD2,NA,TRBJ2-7,CASSLPIITPHPIPSGILF,TGTGCCAGCAGCTTACCTATCATCACGCCCCACCCCATTCCTAGCGGCATACTTTTC
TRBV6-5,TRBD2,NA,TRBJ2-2,CASSRLAVNPGELFF,TGTGCCAGCAGTCGACTAGCGGTGAACCCCGGGGAGCTGTTTTTT
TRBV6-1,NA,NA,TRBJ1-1,CASSEFGQTEAFF,TGTGCCAGCAGTGAATTTGGACAGACTGAAGCTTTCTTT
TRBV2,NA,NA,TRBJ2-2,CASRYVRATGELFF,TGTGCCAGCAGATACGTTAGAGCGACCGGGGAGCTGTTTTTT